This TCR beta chain was sequenced for a study of Graves' ophthalmopathy and Graves' hyperthyroidism. The term stable hyperthyroidism indicated an absence of ophthalmopathy within 18 months of follow-up. Eligible hyperthyroidism cases comprised new diagnoses of under 2 months' duration in individuals aged 18 to 65. TCR beta CDR3 amplification used RNA transcripts. A first-round RT-PCR used HTBI primers, followed by a second-round multiplex PCR. TCRdb ran MiXCR on the multiplex PCR reads and lists one entry per CDR3 protein. The table lists 400,000 to 450,000 distinct CDR3 sequences, around 21% of them singletons, with approximately 3% in the top ten. Overall study results and limits: Most thyroid clonotypes expanded beyond 0.001 frequency were also found in blood. Ophthalmopathy and stable hyperthyroidism were discriminated by a 13-signature model, with about 90% sensitivity and 81.08% specificity.

Germline CDR1 reads SNHLY; CDR2 reads FYNNEI. This CDR3 spans 14 amino acids. Trimming stripped 9 bases from V and 5 bases from J, with 19 bases between. This clonotype was found many times. The antigen is not known. The gene calls are TRBV2 and TRBJ2-5; D might be TRBD1 or TRBD2, each matching 5 bases. Sequenced: peripheral blood. The receptor was derived from a woman aged 18-35 years with stable Graves' hyperthyroidism. The CDR3 here is CARDRGVSRETQYF. In nucleotides, the CDR3 is TGTGCCAGGGATCGGGGCGTTAGCAGGGAGACCCAGTACTTC.